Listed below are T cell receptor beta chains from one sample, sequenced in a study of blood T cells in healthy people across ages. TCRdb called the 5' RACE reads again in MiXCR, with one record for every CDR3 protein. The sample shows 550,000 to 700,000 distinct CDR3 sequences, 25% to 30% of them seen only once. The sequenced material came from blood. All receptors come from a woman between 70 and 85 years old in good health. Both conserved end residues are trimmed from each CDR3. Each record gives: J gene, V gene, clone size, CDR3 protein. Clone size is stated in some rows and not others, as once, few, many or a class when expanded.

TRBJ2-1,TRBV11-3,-,ASSLVRASSYNEQF
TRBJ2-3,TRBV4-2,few,ASSDKAGDGADTQY
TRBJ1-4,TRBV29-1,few,SVGGPLGEKLF
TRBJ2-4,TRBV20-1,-,SARDVAGIENIQY
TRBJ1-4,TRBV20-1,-,SAFGGNEKLF
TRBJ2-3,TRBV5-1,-,ASRRTSGAFTDTQY
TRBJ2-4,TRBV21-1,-,ASSKDWEEVPLAKNIQY
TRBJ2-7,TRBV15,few,ATSRDRSYEQY
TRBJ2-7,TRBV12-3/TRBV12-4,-,ASSLDREIQY
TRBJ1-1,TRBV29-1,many,SHIPTSGNTEAF
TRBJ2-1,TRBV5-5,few,ASSLKGNEQF
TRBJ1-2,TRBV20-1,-,SASSRHYGYT
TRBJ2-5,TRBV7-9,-,ASSLGTVDYQETQY
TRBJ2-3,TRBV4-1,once,ASSQVADTQY
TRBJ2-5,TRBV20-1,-,SVVTSGGPEEAQY
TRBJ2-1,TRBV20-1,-,SVRTGSYNEQF
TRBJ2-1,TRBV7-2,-,ASSLHYLGEEQF
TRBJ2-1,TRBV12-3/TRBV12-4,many,ASSLNSYNEQF
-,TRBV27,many,ASSLLGGGGNEQY
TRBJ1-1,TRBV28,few,ASSLRRGFTEAF
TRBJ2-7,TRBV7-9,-,ASSLRLAGDHEQY
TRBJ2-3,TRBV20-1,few,SASGSGTAGRTDTQY
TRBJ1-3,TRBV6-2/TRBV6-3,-,ASQTGSGNTIY
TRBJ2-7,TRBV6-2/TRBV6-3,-,ASRRSLAGGREQY
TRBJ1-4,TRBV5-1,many,ASSLRLTGGTNEKLF
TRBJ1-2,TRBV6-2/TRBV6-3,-,ASRRDNSNYGYT
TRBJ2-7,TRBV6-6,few,ASSYVGGGIHEQY
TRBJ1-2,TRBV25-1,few,ASSWTGIEANYGYT
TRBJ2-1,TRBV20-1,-,SARTPRGGGNNEQF
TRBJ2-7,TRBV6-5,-,ATRRSYEQY
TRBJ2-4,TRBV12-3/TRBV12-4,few,ASSLESSWGGKNIQY
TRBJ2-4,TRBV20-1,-,SAPAPLAGVFGAKNIQY
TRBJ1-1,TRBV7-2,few,ASSFSLPAEAF
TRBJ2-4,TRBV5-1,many,ASSSRDRAQNIQY
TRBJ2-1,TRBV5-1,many,ASSLEGSYNEQF
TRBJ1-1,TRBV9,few,ASSVDGRTEAF
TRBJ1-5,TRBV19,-,ASKDRENQPQH
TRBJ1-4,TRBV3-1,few,ASSQFGGLELF
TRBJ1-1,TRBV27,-,ASSLSTGGRTEAF
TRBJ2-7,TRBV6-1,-,ASSRTSGYYEQY
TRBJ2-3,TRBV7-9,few,ASSPRLSQYTDTQY
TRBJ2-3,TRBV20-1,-,SATPWGQGFRTDTQY
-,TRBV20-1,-,SATSTGPSYEQY
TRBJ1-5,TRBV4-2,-,ASSQVSPEANQPQH
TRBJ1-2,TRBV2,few,ASNRREGPLYGYT
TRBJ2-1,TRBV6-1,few,ASSTARWVVAGALSYNEQF
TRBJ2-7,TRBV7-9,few,ASSFWDYEQY
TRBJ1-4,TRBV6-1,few,ASSEADRINEKLF